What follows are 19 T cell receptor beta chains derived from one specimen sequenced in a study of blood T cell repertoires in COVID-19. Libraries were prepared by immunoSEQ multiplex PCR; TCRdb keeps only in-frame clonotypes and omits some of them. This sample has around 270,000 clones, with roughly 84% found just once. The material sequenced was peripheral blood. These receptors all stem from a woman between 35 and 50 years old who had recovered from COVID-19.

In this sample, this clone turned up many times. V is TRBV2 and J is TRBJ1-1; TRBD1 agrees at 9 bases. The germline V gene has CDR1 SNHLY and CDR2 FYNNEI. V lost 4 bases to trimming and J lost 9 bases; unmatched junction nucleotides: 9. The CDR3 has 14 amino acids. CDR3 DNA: TGTGCCAGCAGTGGCACGGGACAGGGTGGGAAAGCTTTCTTT. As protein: CASSGTGQGGKAFF.

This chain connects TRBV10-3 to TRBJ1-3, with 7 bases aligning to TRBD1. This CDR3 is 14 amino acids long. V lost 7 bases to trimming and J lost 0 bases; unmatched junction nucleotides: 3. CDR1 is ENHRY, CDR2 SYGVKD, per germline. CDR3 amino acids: CAINQGGSGNTIYF. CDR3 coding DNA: TGTGCCATCAACCAGGGGGGCTCTGGAAACACCATATATTTT.

The CDR3 bases are TGCGCCAGCAGCAGAAGCACAGGGGGCTTTAGCACTGAAGCTTTCTTT. It specifies CASSRSTGGFSTEAFF. This chain joins TRBV5-1 and TRBJ1-1, with 9 bases aligning to TRBD1. The CDR3 contains 16 residues. The germline CDR1 and CDR2 sequences are SGHRS and YFSETQ. The V and J ends lost 4 bases and 4 bases, in that order; junction bases with no gene match: 11.

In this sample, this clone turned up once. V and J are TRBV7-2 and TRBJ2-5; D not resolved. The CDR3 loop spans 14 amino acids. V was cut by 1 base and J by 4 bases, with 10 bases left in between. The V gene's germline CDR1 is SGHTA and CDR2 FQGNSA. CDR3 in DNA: TGTGCCAGCAGCTTAGGGCGCGGAAGAGAGACCCAGTACTTC. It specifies CASSLGRGRETQYF.

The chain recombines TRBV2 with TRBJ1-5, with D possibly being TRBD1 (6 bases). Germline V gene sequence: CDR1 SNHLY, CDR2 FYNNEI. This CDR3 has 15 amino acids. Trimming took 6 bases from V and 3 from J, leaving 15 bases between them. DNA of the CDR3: TGTGCCAGCAGCGTATTCGGACAGTTCAATCAGCCCCAGCATTTT. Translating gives CASSVFGQFNQPQHF.

The CDR3 reads CAISESHPTNYGYTF. CDR3 coding DNA: TGTGCCATCAGTGAAAGCCATCCAACTAACTATGGCTACACCTTC. The chain carries TRBV10-3 and TRBJ1-2; D unclear. The V and J ends lost 3 bases and 0 bases respectively, with 11 bases between them. Germline values: CDR1 ENHRY, CDR2 SYGVKD. CDR3 length: 15 amino acids.

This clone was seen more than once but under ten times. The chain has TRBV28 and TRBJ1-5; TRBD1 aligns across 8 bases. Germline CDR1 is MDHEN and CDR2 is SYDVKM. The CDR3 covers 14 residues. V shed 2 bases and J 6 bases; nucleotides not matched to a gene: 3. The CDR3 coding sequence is TGTGCCAGCAGTTTAGACAGGGGAGCTCAGCCCCAGCATTTT. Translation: CASSLDRGAQPQHF.

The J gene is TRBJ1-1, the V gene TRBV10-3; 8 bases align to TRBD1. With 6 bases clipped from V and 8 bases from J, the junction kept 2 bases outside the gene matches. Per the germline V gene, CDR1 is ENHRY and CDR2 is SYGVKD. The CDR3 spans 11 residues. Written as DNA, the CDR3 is TGTGCCATCAGCCGGGACAGGGAAGCTTTCTTT. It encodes CAISRDREAFF.

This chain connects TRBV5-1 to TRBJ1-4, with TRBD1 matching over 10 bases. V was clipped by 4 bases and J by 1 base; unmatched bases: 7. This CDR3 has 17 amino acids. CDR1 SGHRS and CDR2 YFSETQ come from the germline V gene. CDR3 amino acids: CASSLGTGVVTNEKLFF. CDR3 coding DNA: TGCGCCAGCAGCCTGGGGACAGGGGTAGTAACTAATGAAAAACTGTTTTTT. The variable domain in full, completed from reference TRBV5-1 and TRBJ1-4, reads KAGVTQTPRYLIKTRGQQVTLSCSPISGHRSVSWYQQTPGQGLQFLFEYFSETQRNKGNFPGRFSGRQFSNSRSEMNVSTLELGDSALYLCASSLGTGVVTNEKLFFGSGTQLSVL.

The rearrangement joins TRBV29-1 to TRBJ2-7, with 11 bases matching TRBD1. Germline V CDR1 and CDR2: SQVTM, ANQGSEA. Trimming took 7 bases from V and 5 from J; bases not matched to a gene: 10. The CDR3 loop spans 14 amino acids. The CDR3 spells CSALPGTGGDEQYF. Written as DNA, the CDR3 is TGCAGCGCCCTACCCGGGACAGGGGGAGACGAGCAGTACTTC.

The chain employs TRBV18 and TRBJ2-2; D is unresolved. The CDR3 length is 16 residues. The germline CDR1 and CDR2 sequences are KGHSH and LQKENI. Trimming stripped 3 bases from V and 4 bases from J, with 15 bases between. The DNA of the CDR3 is TGTGCCAGCTCACCCGGGTATAGCCCGAGCACCGGGGAGCTGTTTTTT. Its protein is CASSPGYSPSTGELFF.

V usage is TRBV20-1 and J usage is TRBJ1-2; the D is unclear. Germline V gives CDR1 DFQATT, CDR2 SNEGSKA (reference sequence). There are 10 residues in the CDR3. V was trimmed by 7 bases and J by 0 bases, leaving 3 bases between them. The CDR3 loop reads CSVANYGYTF. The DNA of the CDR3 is TGCAGTGTCGCTAACTATGGCTACACCTTC.

CDR3 nucleotides: TGTGCCAGCAGTGAAGTGTACAGCCTTAGCAATCAGCCCCAGCATTTT. Protein product: CASSEVYSLSNQPQHF. The chain employs TRBV2 and TRBJ1-5, with D uncertain. V lost 1 base, J lost 0 bases, and 10 bases lay in between. The CDR3 contains 16 residues. Germline V gives CDR1 SNHLY, CDR2 FYNNEI.

CDR3 sequence: CASIGLAGANEQFF. The CDR3 bases are TGTGCCAGCATAGGGCTAGCGGGGGCTAATGAGCAGTTCTTC. This chain links TRBV27 with TRBJ2-1; TRBD2 matches at 10 bases. The CDR3 sequence is 14 residues long. Trimming at V came to 7 bases and at J to 7 bases, leaving 7 bases not matched to a gene. From germline, CDR1 is MNHEY and CDR2 SMNVEV (reference sequence).

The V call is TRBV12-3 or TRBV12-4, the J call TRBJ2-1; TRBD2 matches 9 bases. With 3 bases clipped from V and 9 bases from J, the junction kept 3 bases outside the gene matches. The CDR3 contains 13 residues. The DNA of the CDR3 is TGTGCCAGCAGTTTGGGTAGCGGGGGTGAGCAGTTCTTC. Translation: CASSLGSGGEQFF.

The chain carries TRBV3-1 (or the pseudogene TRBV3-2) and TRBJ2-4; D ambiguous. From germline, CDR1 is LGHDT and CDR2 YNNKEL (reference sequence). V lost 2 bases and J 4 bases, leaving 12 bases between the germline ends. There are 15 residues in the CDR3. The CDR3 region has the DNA TGTGCCAGCAGCCAACTGTCCCCCAGAAAAAACATTCAGTACTTC. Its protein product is CASSQLSPRKNIQYF.

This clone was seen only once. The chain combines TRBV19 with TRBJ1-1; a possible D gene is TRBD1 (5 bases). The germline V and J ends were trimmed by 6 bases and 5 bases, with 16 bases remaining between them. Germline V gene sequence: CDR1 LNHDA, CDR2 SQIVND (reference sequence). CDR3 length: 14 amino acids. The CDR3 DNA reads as TGTGCCAGTAGCTATACAGGCCCTTCTACTGAAGCTTTCTTT. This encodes CASSYTGPSTEAFF.

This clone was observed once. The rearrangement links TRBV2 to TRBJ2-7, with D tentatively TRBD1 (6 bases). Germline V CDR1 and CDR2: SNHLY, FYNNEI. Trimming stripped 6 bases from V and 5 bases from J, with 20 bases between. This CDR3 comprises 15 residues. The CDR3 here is CASRYARGNRDEQYF. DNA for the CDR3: TGTGCCAGCAGGTATGCCAGGGGTAATCGCGACGAGCAGTACTTC.

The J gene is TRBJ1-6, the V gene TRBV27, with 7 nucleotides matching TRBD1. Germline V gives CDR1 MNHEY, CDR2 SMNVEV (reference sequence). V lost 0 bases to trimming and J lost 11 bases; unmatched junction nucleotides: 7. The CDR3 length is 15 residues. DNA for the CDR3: TGTGCCAGCAGTTTATCGTTCACAGGGGAGGCACCCCTCCACTTT. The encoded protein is CASSLSFTGEAPLHF.